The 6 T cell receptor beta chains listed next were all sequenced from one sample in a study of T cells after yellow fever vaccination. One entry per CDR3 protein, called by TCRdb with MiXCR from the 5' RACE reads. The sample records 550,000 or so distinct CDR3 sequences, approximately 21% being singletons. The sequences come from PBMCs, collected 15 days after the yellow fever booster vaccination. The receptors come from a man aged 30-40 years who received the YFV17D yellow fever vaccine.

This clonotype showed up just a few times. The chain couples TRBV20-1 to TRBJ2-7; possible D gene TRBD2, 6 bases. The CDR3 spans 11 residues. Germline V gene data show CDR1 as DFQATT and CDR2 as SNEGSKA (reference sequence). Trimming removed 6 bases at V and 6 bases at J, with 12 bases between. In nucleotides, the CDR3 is TGCAGTGCCGGATTGCGGGGCGAGCAGTACTTC. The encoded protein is CSAGLRGEQYF.

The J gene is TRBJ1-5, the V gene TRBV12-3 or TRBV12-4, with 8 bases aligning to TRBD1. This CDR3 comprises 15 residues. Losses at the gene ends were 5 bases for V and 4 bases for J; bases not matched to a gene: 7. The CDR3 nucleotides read TGTGCCAGCAGTCCCCAGGGGGCTGGGAATCAGCCCCAGCATTTT. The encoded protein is CASSPQGAGNQPQHF.

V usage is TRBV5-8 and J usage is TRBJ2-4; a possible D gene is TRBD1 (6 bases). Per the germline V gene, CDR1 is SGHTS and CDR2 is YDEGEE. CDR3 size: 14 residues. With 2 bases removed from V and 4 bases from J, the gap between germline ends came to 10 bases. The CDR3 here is CASSFGGVKNIQYF. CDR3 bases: TGTGCCAGCAGCTTTGGGGGCGTTAAAAACATTCAGTACTTC.

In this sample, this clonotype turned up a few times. CDR3 sequence (DNA): TGTGCCAGCAGCGCCAGGAGGGCCTCAACCAATGAGCAGTTCTTC. Residues: CASSARRASTNEQFF. The gene calls are TRBV2 and TRBJ2-1, with D possibly TRBD2 on 6 matching bases. Germline loops: CDR1 SNHLY, CDR2 FYNNEI. CDR3 size: 15 residues. The germline V and J ends were trimmed by 6 bases and 6 bases, with 18 bases remaining between them.

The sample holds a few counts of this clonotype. CDR3 amino acids: CASSRPGTGVTEAFF. Written as DNA, the CDR3 is TGTGCCAGCAGTCGGCCCGGGACAGGGGTCACTGAAGCTTTCTTT. The chain combines TRBV12-3 or TRBV12-4 with TRBJ1-1; 10 bases match TRBD1. After removal of 5 bases from V and 4 bases from J, the junction contained 7 bases not matched to a gene. The CDR3 is 15 amino acids.

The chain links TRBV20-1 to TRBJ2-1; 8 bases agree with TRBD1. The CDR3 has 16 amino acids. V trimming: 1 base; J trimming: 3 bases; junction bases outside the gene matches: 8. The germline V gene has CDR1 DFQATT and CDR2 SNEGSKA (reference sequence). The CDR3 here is CSARVWDRPVYNEQFF. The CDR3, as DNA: TGCAGTGCTAGAGTTTGGGACAGGCCAGTCTACAATGAGCAGTTCTTC.